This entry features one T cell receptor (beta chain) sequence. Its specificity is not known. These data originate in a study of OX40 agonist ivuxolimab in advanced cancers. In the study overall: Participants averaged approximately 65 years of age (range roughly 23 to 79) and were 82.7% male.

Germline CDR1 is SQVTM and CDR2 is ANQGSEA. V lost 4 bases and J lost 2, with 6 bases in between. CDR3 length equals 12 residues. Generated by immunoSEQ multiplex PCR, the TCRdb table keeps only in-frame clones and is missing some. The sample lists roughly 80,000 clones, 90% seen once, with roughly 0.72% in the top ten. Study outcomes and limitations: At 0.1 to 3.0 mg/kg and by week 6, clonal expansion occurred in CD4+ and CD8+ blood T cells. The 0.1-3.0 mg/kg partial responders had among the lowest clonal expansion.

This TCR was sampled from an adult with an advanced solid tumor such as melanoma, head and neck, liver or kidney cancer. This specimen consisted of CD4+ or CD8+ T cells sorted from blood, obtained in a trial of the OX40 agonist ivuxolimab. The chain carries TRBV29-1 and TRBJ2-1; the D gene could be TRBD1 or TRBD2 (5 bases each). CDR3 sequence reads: CSVGDPYNEQFF. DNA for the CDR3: TGCAGCGTTGGGGACCCCTACAATGAGCAGTTCTTC.